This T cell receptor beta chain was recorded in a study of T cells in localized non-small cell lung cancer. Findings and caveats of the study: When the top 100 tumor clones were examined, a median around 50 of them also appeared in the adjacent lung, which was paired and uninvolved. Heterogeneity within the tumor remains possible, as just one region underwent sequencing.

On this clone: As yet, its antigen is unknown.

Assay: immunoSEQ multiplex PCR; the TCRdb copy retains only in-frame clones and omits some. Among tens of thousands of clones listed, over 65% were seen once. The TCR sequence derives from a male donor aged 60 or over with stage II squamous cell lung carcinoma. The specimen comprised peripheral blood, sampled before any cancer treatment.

The CDR3 reads CASGQGDTQYF. The CDR3 region has the DNA TGTGCCAGCGGCCAGGGAGATACGCAGTATTTT. This chain links TRBV9 with TRBJ2-3; TRBD1 is a possible D gene (5 bases). V lost 7 bases, J lost 5 bases, and 8 bases lay in between. Germline CDR1 SGDLS, CDR2 YYNGEE. The CDR3 has 11 residues.